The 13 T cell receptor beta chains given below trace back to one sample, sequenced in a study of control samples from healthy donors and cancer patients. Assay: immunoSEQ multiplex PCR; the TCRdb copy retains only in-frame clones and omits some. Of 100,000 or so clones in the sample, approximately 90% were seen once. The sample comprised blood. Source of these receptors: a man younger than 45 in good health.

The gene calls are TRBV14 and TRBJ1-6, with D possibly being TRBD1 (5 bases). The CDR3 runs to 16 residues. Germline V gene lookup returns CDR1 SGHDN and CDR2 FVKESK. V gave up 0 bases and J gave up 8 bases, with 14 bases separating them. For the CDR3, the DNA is TGTGCCAGCAGCCAAGAATATAGGACACCCCATTCACCCCTCCACTTT. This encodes CASSQEYRTPHSPLHF.

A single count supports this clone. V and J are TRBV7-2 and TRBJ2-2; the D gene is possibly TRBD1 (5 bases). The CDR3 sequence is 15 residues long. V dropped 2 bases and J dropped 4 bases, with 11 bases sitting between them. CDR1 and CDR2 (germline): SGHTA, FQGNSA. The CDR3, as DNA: TGTGCCAGCAGCTTAAAGGGGCGAGGCACCGGGGAGCTGTTTTTT. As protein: CASSLKGRGTGELFF.

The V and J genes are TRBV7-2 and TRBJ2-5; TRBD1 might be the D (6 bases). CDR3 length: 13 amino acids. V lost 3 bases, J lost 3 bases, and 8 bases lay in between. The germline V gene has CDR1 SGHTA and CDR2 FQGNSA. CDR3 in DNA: TGTGCCAGCAGCTTGTCAGGGGAAGAGACCCAGTACTTC. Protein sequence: CASSLSGEETQYF.

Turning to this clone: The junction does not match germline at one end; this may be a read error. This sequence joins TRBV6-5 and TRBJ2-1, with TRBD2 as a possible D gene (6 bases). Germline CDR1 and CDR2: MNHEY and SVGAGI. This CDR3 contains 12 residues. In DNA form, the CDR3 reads TGTGCCAGCAGTTCTCGGACTACTCTGCTCGTCTTC. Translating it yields CASSSRTTLLVF.

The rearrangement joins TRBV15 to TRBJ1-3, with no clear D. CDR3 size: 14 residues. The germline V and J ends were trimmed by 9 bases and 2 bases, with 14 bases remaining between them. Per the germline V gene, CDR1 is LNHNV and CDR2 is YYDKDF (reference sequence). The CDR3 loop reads CATSVATPGNTIYF. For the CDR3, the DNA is TGTGCCACTAGTGTCGCAACACCTGGAAACACCATATATTTT.

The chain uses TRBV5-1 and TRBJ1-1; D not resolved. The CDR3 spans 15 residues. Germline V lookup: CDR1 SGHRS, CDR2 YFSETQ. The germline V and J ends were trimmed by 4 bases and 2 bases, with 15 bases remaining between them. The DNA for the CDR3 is TGCGCCAGCAGCCCGGCTTTGGCCTATAACACTGAAGCTTTCTTT. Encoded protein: CASSPALAYNTEAFF.

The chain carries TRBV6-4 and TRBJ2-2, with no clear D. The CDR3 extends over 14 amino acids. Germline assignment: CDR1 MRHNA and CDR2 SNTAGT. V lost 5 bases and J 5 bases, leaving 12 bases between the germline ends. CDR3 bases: TGTGCCAGCAGTCTGACAAGGAGTACCGGGGAGCTGTTTTTT. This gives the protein CASSLTRSTGELFF.

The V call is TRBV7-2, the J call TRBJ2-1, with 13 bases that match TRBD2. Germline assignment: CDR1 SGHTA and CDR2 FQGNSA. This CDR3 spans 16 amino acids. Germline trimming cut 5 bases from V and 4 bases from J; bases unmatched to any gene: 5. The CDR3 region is CASSGTSGTLYNEQFF. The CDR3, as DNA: TGTGCCAGCAGCGGGACTAGCGGGACGCTATACAATGAGCAGTTCTTC.

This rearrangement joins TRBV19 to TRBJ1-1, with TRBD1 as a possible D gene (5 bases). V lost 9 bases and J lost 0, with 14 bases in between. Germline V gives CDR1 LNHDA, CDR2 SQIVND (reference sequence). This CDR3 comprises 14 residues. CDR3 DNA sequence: TGTGCCAGCCGAGGGGTTCGGATGAACACTGAAGCTTTCTTT. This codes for CASRGVRMNTEAFF.

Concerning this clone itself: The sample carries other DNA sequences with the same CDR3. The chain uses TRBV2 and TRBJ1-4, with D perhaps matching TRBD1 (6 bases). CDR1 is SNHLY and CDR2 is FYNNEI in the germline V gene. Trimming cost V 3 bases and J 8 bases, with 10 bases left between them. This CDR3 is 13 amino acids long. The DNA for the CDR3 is TGTGCCAGCAGTGACAGGGGAGGAGAAAAACTGTTTTTT. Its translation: CASSDRGGEKLFF. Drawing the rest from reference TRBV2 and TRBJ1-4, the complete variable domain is EPEVTQTPSHQVTQMGQEVILRCVPISNHLYFYWYRQILGQKVEFLVSFYNNEISEKSEIFDDQFSVERPDGSNFTLKIRSTKLEDSAMYFCASSDRGGEKLFFGSGTQLSVL.

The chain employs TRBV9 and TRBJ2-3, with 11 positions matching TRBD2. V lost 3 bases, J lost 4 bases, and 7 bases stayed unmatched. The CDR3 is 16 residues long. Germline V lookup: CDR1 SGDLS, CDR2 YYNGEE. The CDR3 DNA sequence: TGTGCCAGCAGCGCTACCGTAGCGGGAGGGGCAGATACGCAGTATTTT. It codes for CASSATVAGGADTQYF. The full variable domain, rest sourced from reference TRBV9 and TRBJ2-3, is DSGVTQTPKHLITATGQRVTLRCSPRSGDLSVYWYQQSLDQGLQFLIQYYNGEERAKGNILERFSAQQFPDLHSELNLSSLELGDSALYFCASSATVAGGADTQYFGPGTRLTVL.

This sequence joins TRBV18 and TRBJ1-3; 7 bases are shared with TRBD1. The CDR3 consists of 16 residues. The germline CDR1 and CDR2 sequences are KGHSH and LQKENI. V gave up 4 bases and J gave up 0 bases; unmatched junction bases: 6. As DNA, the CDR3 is TGTGCCAGCTCACAGAACGGACAGGCCTCTGGAAACACCATATATTTT. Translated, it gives CASSQNGQASGNTIYF.

The CDR3 here is CASSREANEKLFF. The DNA of the CDR3 is TGTGCCAGCAGCCGGGAAGCTAATGAAAAACTGTTTTTT. The J gene is TRBJ1-4, the V gene TRBV7-9; D is unresolved. This CDR3 has 13 residues. Germline-derived CDR1 and CDR2 are SEHNR and FQNEAQ (reference sequence). The V end lost 5 bases, the J end lost 3 bases, and 7 bases lay between the germline ends.